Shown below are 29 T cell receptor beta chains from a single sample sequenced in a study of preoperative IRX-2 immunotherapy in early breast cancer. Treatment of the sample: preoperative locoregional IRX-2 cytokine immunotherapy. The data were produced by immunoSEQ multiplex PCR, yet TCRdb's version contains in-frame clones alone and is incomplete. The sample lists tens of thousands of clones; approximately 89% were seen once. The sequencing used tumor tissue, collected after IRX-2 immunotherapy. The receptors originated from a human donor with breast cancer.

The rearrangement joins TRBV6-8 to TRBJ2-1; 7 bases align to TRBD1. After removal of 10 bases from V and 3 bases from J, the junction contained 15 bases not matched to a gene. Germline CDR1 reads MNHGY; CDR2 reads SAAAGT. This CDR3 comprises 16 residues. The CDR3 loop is CANRGWTGKLYNEQFF. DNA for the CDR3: TGTGCCAACAGGGGTTGGACAGGAAAGCTCTACAATGAGCAGTTCTTC.

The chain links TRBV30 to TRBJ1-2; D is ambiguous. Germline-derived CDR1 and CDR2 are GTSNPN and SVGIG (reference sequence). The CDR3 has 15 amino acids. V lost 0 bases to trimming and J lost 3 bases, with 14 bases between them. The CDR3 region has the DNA TGTGCCTGGAGTGTAGGCGTGTTGTTTGACTATGGCTACACCTTC. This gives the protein CAWSVGVLFDYGYTF. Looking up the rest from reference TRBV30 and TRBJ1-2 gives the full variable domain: SQTIHQWPATLVQPVGSPLSLECTVEGTSNPNLYWYRQAAGRGLQLLFYSVGIGQISSEVPQNLSASRPQDRQFILSSKKLLLSDSGFYLCAWSVGVLFDYGYTFGSGTRLTVV.

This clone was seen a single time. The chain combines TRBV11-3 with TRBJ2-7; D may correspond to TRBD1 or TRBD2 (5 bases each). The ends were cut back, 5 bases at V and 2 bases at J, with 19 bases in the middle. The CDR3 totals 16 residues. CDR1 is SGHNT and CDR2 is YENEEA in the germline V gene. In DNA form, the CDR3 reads TGTGCCAGCAGCGACGGGGCTCCACGGCAGCCCTACGAGCAGTACTTC. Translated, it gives CASSDGAPRQPYEQYF.

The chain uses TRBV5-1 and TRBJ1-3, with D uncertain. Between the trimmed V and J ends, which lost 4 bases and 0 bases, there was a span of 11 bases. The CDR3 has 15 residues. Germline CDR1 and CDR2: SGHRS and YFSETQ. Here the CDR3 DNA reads TGCGCCAGCAGCCCAGGACGGAGCTCTGGAAACACCATATATTTT. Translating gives CASSPGRSSGNTIYF.

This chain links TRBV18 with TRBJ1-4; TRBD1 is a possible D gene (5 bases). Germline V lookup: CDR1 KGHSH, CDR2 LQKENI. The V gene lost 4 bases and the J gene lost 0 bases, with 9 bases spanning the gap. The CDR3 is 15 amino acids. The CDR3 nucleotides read TGTGCCAGCTCACTGGGGGGAGCAACTAATGAAAAACTGTTTTTT. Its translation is CASSLGGATNEKLFF.

Here the CDR3 DNA reads TGTGCCAGCAGTGGCATTACAGGGGCGAACACTGAAGCTTTCTTT. This sequence encodes CASSGITGANTEAFF. The chain links TRBV6-8 to TRBJ1-1; 7 positions agree with TRBD1. There are 15 residues in the CDR3. The germline V gene has CDR1 MNHGY and CDR2 SAAAGT. V shed 5 bases, J shed 1 base, and the junction held 7 bases outside the gene matches.

The CDR3 loop is CASSEAETGDYEQYF. CDR3 in DNA: TGTGCCAGCAGTGAAGCTGAGACAGGGGATTACGAGCAGTACTTC. The chain recombines TRBV6-1 with TRBJ2-7; TRBD1 matches at 8 bases. Germline CDR1 and CDR2: MNHNS and SASEGT. The CDR3 sequence is 15 residues long. The trim removed 0 bases at V and 4 bases at J, leaving 5 bases unmatched.

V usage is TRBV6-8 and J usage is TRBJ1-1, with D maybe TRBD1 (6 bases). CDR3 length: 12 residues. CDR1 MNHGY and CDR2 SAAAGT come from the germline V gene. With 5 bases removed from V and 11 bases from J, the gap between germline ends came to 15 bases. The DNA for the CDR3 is TGTGCCAGCAGTCAACGGAAGGGGGGTGCTTTCTTT. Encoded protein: CASSQRKGGAFF.

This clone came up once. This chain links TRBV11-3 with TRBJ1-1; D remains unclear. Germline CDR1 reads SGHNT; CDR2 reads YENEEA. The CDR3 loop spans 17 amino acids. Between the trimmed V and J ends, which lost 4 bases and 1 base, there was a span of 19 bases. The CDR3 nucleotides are TGTGCCAGCAGCTCCATTCCAGGATCCTCTTGGAACACTGAAGCTTTCTTT. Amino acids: CASSSIPGSSWNTEAFF. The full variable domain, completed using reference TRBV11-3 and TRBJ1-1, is EAGVVQSPRYKIIEKKQPVAFWCNPISGHNTLYWYLQNLGQGPELLIRYENEEAVDDSQLPKDRFSAERLKGVDSTLKIQPAELGDSAVYLCASSSIPGSSWNTEAFFGQGTRLTVV.

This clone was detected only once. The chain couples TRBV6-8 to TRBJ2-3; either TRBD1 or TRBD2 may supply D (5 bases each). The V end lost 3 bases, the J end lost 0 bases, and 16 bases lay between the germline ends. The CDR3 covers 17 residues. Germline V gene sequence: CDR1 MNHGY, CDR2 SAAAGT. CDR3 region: CASSYWDFRDSTDTQYF. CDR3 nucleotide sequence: TGTGCCAGCAGTTATTGGGATTTCCGGGACAGCACAGATACGCAGTATTTT.

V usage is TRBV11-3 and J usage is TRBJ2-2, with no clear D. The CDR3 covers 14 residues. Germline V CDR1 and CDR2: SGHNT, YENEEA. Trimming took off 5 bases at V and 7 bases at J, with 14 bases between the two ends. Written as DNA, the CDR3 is TGTGCCAGCAGCAGAGGTGCTATCGGCGGGGAGCTGTTTTTT. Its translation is CASSRGAIGGELFF.

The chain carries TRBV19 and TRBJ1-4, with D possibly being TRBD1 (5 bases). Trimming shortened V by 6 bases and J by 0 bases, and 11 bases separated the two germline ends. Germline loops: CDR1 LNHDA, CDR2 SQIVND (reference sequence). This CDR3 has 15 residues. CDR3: CASRARGTTNEKLFF. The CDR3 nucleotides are TGTGCCAGTAGGGCGAGGGGCACAACTAATGAAAAACTGTTTTTT.

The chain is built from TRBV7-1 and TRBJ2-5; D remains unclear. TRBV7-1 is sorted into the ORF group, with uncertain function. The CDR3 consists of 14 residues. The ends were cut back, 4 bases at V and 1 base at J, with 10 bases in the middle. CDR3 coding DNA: TGTGCCAGCAGCTTGTTTAGCACCCAAGAGACCCAGTACTTC. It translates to CASSLFSTQETQYF.

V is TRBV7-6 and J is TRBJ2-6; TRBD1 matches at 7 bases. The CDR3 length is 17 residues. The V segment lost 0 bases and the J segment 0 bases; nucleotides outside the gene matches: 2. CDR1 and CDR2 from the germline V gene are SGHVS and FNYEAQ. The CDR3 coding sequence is TGTGCCAGCAGCTTAGCCGGGACAGTCTCTGGGGCCAACGTCCTGACTTTC. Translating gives CASSLAGTVSGANVLTF.

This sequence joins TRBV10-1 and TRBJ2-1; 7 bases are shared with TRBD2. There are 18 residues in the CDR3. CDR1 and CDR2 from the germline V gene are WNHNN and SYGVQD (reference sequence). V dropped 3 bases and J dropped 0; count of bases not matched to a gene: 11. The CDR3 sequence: CASSDAVGGSPSYNEQFF. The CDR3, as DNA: TGCGCCAGCAGTGACGCCGTGGGGGGGAGCCCCTCCTACAATGAGCAGTTCTTC.

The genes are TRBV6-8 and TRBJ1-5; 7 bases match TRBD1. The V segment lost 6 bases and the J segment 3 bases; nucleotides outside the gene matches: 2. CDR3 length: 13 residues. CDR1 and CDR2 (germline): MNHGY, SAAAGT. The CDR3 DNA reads TGTGCCAGCAGGACAGGGATCAATCAGCCCCAGCATTTT. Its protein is CASRTGINQPQHF.

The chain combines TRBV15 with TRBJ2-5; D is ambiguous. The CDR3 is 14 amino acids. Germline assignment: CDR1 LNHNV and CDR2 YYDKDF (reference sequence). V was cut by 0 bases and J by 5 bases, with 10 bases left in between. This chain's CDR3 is CATSRDRPPETQYF. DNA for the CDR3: TGTGCCACCAGCAGAGATCGACCTCCTGAGACCCAGTACTTC.

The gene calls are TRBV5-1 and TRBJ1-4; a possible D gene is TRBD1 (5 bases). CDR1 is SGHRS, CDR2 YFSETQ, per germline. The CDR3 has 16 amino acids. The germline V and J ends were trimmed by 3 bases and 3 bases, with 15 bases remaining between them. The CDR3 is CASSSSRGAANEKLFF. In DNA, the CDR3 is TGCGCCAGCAGCTCCTCAAGGGGCGCAGCTAATGAAAAACTGTTTTTT.

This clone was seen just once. As DNA, the CDR3 is TGTGCCAGCAGTTACTCGACAGGGAGCACTGAAGCTTTCTTT. It specifies CASSYSTGSTEAFF. The chain links TRBV6-8 to TRBJ1-1; 7 bases align to TRBD1. J was trimmed by 4 bases and V by 0 bases; bases with no gene match: 2. Germline loops: CDR1 MNHGY, CDR2 SAAAGT. The CDR3 length is 14 residues.

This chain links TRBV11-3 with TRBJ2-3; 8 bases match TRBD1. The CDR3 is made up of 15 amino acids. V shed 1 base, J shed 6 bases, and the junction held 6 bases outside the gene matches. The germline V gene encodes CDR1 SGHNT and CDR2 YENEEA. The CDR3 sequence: CASSLGVRGRDTQYF. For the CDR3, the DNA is TGTGCCAGCAGCTTAGGTGTCAGGGGGCGGGATACGCAGTATTTT. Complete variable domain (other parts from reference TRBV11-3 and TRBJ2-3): EAGVVQSPRYKIIEKKQPVAFWCNPISGHNTLYWYLQNLGQGPELLIRYENEEAVDDSQLPKDRFSAERLKGVDSTLKIQPAELGDSAVYLCASSLGVRGRDTQYFGPGTRLTVL.

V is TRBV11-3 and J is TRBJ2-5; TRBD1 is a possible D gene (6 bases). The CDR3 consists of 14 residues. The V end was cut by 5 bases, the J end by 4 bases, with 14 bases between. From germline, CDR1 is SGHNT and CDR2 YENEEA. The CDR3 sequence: CASSLQGLRETQYF. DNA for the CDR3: TGTGCCAGCAGCCTTCAGGGGTTACGAGAGACCCAGTACTTC.

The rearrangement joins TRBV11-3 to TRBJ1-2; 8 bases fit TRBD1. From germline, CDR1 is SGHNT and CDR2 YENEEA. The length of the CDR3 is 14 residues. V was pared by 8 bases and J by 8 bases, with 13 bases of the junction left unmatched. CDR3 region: CASSRTQGAEGYTF. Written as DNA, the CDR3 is TGTGCCAGCTCCAGGACCCAGGGGGCGGAAGGCTACACCTTC.

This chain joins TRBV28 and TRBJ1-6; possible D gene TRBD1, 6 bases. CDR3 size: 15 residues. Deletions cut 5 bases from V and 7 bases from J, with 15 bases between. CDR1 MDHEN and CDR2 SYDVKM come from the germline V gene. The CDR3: CASSPTQGMNSPLHF. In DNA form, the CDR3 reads TGTGCCAGCAGTCCTACCCAGGGGATGAATTCACCCCTCCACTTT.

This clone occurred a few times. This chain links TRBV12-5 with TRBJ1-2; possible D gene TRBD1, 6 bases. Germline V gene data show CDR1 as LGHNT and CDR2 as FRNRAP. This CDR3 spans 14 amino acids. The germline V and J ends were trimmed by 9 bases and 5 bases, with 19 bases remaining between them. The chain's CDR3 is CASSYRQVQYGYTF. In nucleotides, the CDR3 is TGTGCTAGCAGTTATCGACAGGTACAATATGGCTACACCTTC.

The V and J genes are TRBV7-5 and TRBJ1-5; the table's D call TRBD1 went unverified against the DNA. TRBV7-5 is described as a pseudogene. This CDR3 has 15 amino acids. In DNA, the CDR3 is TGTGCCAGCAGCTTATCAGGGGGCCTCAATCAGCCCCAGCATTTT. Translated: CASSLSGGLNQPQHF.

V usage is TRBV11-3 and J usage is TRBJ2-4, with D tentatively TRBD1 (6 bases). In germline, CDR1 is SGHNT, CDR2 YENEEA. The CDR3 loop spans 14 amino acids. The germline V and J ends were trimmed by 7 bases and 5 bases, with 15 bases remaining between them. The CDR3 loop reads CASNPRAGENIQYF. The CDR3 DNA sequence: TGTGCCAGCAACCCAAGGGCAGGGGAAAACATTCAGTACTTC.

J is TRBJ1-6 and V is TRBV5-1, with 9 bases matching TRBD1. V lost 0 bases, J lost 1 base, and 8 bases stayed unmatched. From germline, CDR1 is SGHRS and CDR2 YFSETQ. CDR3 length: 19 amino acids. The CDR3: CASSLGGTGTFSYNSPLHF. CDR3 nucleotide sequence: TGCGCCAGCAGCTTGGGAGGGACAGGGACTTTTTCCTATAATTCACCCCTCCACTTT.

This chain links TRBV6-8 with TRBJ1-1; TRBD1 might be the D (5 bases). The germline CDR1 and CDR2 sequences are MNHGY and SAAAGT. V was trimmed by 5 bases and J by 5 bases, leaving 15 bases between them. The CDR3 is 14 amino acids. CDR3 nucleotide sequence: TGTGCCAGCAGTAAGGGACCGGCGGTGACTGAAGCTTTCTTT. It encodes CASSKGPAVTEAFF.

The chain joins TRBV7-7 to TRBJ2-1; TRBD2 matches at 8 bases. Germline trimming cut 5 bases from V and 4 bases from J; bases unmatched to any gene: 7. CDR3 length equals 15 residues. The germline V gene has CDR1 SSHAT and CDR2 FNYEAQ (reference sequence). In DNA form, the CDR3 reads TGTGCCAGCAGCCGGTCGGGGGGGCGTTACAATGAGCAGTTCTTC. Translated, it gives CASSRSGGRYNEQFF.